These 8 T cell receptor beta chains came from one sample sequenced in a study of regulatory T cells in long-lasting Graves disease. For TCR beta, libraries came from iRepertoire HTBI primers and Arm-PCR of CDR3 regions. TCRdb fed the multiplex PCR reads into MiXCR, producing one record per CDR3 protein. Altogether a few hundred thousand distinct CDR3 sequences are present, 23% being singletons, with the ten largest covering around 26%. As for time point: persistent/refractory GD, antithyroid drugs over 5 years with positive TRAb. PBMCs were the source of the RNA used for TCR sequencing. The sample consisted of peripheral blood mononuclear cells (PBMCs), taken when the disease was refractory, from a patient treated with antithyroid drugs. These receptors were taken from a female donor with Graves disease.

The chain employs TRBV7-3 and TRBJ1-5; D unclear. Germline V gives CDR1 SGHTA, CDR2 FQGTGA. This CDR3 contains 13 residues. V was cut by 7 bases and J by 2 bases, with 9 bases left in between. This CDR3 reads CASMFGGNQPQHF. CDR3 bases: TGTGCCAGCATGTTCGGGGGCAATCAGCCCCAGCATTTT.

This clonotype was seen only a few times. This rearrangement joins TRBV2 to TRBJ2-7; the D is unclear. V gave up 0 bases and J gave up 7 bases, with 10 bases separating them. This CDR3 has 13 amino acids. Germline loops: CDR1 SNHLY, CDR2 FYNNEI. Here the CDR3 reads CASSEARPGEQYF. Here the CDR3 DNA reads TGTGCCAGCAGTGAAGCCCGGCCCGGGGAGCAGTACTTC.

The rearrangement joins TRBV19 to TRBJ1-5; D is perhaps TRBD1 (6 bases). The CDR3 is 21 residues long. Germline lookup yields CDR1 LNHDA and CDR2 SQIVND (reference sequence). This chain's CDR3 is CVSLSGGRGSIKIYSNQPQHF. The CDR3 DNA reads TGTGTCTCGCTTTCGGGGGGGAGGGGGTCGATCAAGATCTATAGCAATCAGCCCCAGCATTTT.

This clonotype is a singleton in its sample. The J gene is TRBJ2-7, the V gene TRBV4-1; D call uncertain. V was clipped by 4 bases and J by 3 bases, with 16 bases between them. CDR1 and CDR2 from the germline V gene are MGHRA and YSYEKL. The CDR3 covers 15 residues. The CDR3 reads CASSPRVVGRYEQYF. CDR3 in DNA: TGCGCCAGCAGCCCTCGGGTAGTAGGCCGCTACGAGCAGTACTTC.

Concerning this clonotype: This may come from a read error, since a much larger clone is one base off. The gene calls are TRBV20-1 and TRBJ2-5; D remains unclear. This CDR3 comprises 14 residues. Germline V gene data show CDR1 as DFQATT and CDR2 as SNEGSKA (reference sequence). V was clipped by 1 base and J by 2 bases, with 11 bases between them. For the CDR3, the DNA is TGCAGTGCTAGAGCTAGGCCCCCACAAGAGACCCAGTACTTC. As protein: CSARARPPQETQYF.

The J gene is TRBJ2-7, the V gene TRBV4-3; D uncertain. V lost 0 bases, J lost 6 bases, and 12 bases lay in between. This CDR3 has 14 residues. Germline V gives CDR1 LGHNA, CDR2 YSLEER. The CDR3 sequence is CASSQEARKSEQYF. The CDR3 coding sequence is TGCGCCAGCAGCCAAGAAGCGAGAAAGTCCGAGCAGTACTTC.

This clonotype came up many times. The rearrangement joins TRBV6-1 to TRBJ1-5; TRBD1 is a possible D gene (6 bases). The CDR3 runs to 13 residues. Trimming shortened V by 3 bases and J by 4 bases, and 7 bases separated the two germline ends. Germline values: CDR1 MNHNS, CDR2 SASEGT. The CDR3 nucleotides read TGTGCCAGCAGTGAGGGGGCGAATCAGCCCCAGCATTTT. It translates to CASSEGANQPQHF.

This rearrangement joins TRBV6-2 or TRBV6-3 to TRBJ1-6; 10 nucleotides match TRBD1. V was pared by 2 bases and J by 9 bases, with 4 bases of the junction left unmatched. CDR1 and CDR2 (germline): MNHEY, SVGEGT. The CDR3 covers 15 residues. The CDR3 DNA reads as TGTGCCAGCAGTTACCAGACAGGGGGCTTTTCACCCCTCCACTTT. It is translated as CASSYQTGGFSPLHF.